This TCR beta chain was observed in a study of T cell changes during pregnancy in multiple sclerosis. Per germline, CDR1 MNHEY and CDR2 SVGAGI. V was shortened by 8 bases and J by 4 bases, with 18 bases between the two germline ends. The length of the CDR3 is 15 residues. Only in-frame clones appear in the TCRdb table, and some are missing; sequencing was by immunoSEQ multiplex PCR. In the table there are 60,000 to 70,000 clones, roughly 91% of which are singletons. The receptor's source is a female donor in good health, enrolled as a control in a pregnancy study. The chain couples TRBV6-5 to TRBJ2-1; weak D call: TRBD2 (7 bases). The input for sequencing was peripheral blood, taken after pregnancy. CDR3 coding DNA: TGTGCCAGCGGCGTGGGACGGGGGGCTTACAATGAGCAGTTCTTC. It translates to CASGVGRGAYNEQFF.